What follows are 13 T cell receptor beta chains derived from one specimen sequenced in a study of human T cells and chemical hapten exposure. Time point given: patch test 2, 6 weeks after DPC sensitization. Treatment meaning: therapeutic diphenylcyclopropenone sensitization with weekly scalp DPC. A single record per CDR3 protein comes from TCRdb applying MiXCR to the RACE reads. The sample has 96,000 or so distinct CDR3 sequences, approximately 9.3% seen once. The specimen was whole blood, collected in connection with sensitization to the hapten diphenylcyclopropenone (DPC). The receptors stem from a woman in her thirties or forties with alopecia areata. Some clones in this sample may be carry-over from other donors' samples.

Here the CDR3 DNA reads TGCAGTGCTAGAGATAGAACCGACACCGGGGAGCTGTTTTTT. Protein product: CSARDRTDTGELFF. The V and J genes are TRBV20-1 and TRBJ2-2; D is unclear. The CDR3 extends over 14 amino acids. V lost 0 bases and J lost 3, with 8 bases in between. Germline assignment: CDR1 DFQATT and CDR2 SNEGSKA (reference sequence).

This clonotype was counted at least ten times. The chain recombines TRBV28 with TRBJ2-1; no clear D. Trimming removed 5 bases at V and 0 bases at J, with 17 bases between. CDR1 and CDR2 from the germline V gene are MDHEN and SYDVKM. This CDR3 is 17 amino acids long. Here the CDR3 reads CASSINGFATSYNEQFF. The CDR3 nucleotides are TGTGCCAGCAGTATCAATGGGTTTGCTACCTCCTACAATGAGCAGTTCTTC. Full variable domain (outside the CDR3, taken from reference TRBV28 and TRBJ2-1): DVKVTQSSRYLVKRTGEKVFLECVQDMDHENMFWYRQDPGLGLRLIYFSYDVKMKEKGDIPEGYSVSREKKERFSLILESASTNQTSMYLCASSINGFATSYNEQFFGPGTRLTVL.

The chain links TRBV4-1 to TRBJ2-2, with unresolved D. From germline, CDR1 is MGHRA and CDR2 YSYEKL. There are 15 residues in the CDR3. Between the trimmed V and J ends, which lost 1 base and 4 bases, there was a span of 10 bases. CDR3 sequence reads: CASSQGFGATGELFF. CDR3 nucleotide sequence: TGCGCCAGCAGCCAAGGATTCGGCGCCACCGGGGAGCTGTTTTTT.

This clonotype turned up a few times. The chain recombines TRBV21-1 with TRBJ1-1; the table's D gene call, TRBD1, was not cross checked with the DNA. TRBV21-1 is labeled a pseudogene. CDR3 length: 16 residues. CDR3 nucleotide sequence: TGTGCCAGCAGCAAAGCGCTCAGGGGGCGCGAAACTGAAGCTTTCTTT. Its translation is CASSKALRGRETEAFF.

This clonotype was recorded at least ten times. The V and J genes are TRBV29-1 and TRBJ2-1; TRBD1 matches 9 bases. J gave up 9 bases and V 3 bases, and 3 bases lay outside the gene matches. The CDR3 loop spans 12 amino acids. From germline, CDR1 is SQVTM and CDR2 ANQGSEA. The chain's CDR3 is CSVEGTGPEQFF. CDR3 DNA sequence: TGCAGCGTTGAGGGGACAGGGCCTGAGCAGTTCTTC.

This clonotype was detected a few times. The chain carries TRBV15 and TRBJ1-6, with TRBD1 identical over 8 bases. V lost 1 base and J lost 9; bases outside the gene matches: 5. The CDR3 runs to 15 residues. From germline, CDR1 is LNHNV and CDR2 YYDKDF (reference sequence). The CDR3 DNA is TGTGCCACCAGCAGAGGGCAGGGGGCAAGTTCACCCCTCCACTTT. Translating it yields CATSRGQGASSPLHF.

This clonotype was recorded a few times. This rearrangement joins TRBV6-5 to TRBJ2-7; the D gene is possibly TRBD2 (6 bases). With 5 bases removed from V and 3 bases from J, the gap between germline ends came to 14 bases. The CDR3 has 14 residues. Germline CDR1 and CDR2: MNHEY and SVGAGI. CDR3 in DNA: TGTGCCAGCAGTGCAGAACCGGGAGTCTACGAGCAGTACTTC. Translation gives CASSAEPGVYEQYF.

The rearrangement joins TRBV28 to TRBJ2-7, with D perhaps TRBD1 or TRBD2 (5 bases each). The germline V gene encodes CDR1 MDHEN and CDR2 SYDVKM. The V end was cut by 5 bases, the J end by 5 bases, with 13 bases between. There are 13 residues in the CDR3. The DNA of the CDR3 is TGTGCCAGCAGTATCCACGGGGCCCACGAGCAGTACTTC. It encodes CASSIHGAHEQYF.

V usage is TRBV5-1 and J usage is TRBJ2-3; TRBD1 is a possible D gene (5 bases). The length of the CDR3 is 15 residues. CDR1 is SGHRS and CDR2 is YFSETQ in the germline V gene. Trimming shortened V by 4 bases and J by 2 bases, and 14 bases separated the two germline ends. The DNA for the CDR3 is TGCGCCAGCAGCCCTGGACACTCGGACACAGATACGCAGTATTTT. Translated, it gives CASSPGHSDTDTQYF.

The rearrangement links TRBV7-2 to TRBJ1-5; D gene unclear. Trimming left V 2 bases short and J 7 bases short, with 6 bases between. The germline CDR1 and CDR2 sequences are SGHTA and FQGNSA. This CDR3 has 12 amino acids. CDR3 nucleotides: TGTGCCAGCAGCTTAAACGCGCAGCCCCAGCATTTT. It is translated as CASSLNAQPQHF.

CDR3 DNA sequence: TGTGCCAGCAGCTTCCGACGAAGGGATACGCAGTATTTT. Its translation is CASSFRRRDTQYF. This chain joins TRBV7-2 and TRBJ2-3; D not resolved. V was shortened by 3 bases and J by 6 bases, with 10 bases between the two germline ends. This CDR3 comprises 13 residues. From germline, CDR1 is SGHTA and CDR2 FQGNSA.

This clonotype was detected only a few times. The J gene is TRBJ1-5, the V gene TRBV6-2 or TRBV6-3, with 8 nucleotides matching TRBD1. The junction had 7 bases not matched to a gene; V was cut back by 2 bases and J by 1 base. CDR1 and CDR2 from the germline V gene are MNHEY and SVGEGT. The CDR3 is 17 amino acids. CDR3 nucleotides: TGTGCCAGCAGTTACGTAACAGGGGGTGGAAGCAATCAGCCCCAGCATTTT. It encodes CASSYVTGGGSNQPQHF.

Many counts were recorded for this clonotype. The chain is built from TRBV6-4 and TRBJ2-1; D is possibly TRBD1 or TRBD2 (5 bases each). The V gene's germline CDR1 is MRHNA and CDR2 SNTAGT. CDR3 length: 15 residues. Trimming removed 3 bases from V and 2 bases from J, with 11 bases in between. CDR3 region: CASSESGQPYNEQFF. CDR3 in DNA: TGTGCCAGCAGTGAGTCGGGGCAGCCCTACAATGAGCAGTTCTTC.